One and the same sample provided the 8 T cell receptor beta chains below, sequenced in a study of CD8 T cells in Susac syndrome. RNA, at about 0.45 to 1 ug, was reverse transcribed with random hexamers. Each CDR3 protein gets one entry after TCRdb re-called the immunoSEQ multiplex PCR reads with MiXCR. Of approximately 230,000 distinct CDR3 sequences in the sample, just over 90% were seen once. Sequenced sample: CD4+ T cells from PBMCs. These receptors originate from a human donor with multiple sclerosis.

Notes on this clonotype: Here the CDR3 omits its conserved ending phenylalanine or tryptophan, so a read error is the likely source. Here the CDR3 DNA reads TGTGCCAGCAGCCTAAATTCACCCCTCCACCTT. Translating it yields CASSLNSPLHL. The J gene is TRBJ1-6, the V gene TRBV28; D remains ambiguous. The CDR3 consists of 11 residues. Deletions cut 6 bases from V and 7 bases from J, with 4 bases between. CDR1 MDHEN and CDR2 SYDVKM come from the germline V gene.

The gene calls are TRBV2 and TRBJ2-7; D possibly corresponds to TRBD2 (6 bases). CDR3 length: 13 amino acids. The ends were cut back, 10 bases at V and 7 bases at J, with 20 bases in the middle. Germline-derived CDR1 and CDR2 are SNHLY and FYNNEI. The CDR3, as DNA: TGTGCCATCAAACGGGACTCCTCGGGGGAGCAGTACGTC. This encodes CAIKRDSSGEQYV.

The chain links TRBV6-6 to TRBJ1-1; no firm D call. This CDR3 spans 13 amino acids. CDR1 is MNHNY and CDR2 is SVGAGI in the germline V gene (reference sequence). The germline V and J ends were trimmed by 8 bases and 1 base, with 11 bases remaining between them. The CDR3 protein is CASAPPQNTEAFF. The CDR3 DNA is TGTGCCAGCGCTCCGCCCCAGAACACTGAAGCTTTCTTT.

The chain carries TRBV30 and TRBJ2-2; TRBD1 matches 7 bases. The junction had 8 bases not matched to a gene; V was cut back by 1 base and J by 6 bases. In germline, CDR1 is GTSNPN, CDR2 SVGIG (reference sequence). The CDR3 totals 15 residues. The CDR3 here is CAWSGGRQGAGELFF. The CDR3 DNA follows: TGTGCCTGGAGTGGGGGTAGACAGGGTGCCGGGGAGCTGTTTTTT.

The J gene is TRBJ2-2, the V gene TRBV7-8, with D perhaps matching TRBD2 (5 bases). The CDR3 consists of 16 residues. Per the germline V gene, CDR1 is SGHVS and CDR2 is FQNEAQ. The V end was cut by 5 bases, the J end by 2 bases, with 15 bases between. CDR3 sequence: CASSLRRAINTGELFF. DNA of the CDR3: TGTGCCAGCAGCCTCAGGCGGGCAATTAACACCGGGGAGCTGTTTTTT.

The chain combines TRBV5-1 with TRBJ1-1; 9 nucleotides line up with TRBD1. Trimming at V came to 4 bases and at J to 3 bases, leaving 10 bases not matched to a gene. The CDR3 is 16 amino acids. Germline CDR1 reads SGHRS; CDR2 reads YFSETQ. CDR3: CASSRKQGAEDTEAFF. CDR3 coding DNA: TGCGCCAGCAGCAGAAAACAGGGGGCGGAAGACACTGAAGCTTTCTTT.

The V gene is TRBV5-1, the J gene TRBJ2-7, with D perhaps matching TRBD1 (6 bases). Germline V gene lookup returns CDR1 SGHRS and CDR2 YFSETQ. The CDR3 totals 15 residues. V was pared by 4 bases and J by 1 base, with 15 bases between. The CDR3 DNA sequence: TGCGCCAGCAGCCACAATGACGACAGGTCCTACGAGCAGTACTTC. It codes for CASSHNDDRSYEQYF.

This clonotype occurred a few times. The chain has TRBV27 and TRBJ2-4, with D hard to call. V was shortened by 7 bases and J by 0 bases, with 7 bases between the two germline ends. The germline V gene has CDR1 MNHEY and CDR2 SMNVEV (reference sequence). The CDR3 consists of 13 residues. As DNA, the CDR3 is TGTGCCAGCAAAGATTTAGCCAAAAACATTCAGTACTTC. Translating it yields CASKDLAKNIQYF.